A single sample gave rise to the 22 T cell receptor beta chains below, sequenced in a study of T cells after yellow fever vaccination (dated by TCRdb to between 2018 and 2020). Library method: 5' RACE. Sequencing relied on an Illumina HiSeq 2500. The public reads were quality trimmed at Q25 with fastp and then assembled into clones with MiXCR by TCRdb, keeping productive beta chains. Rows with one shared CDR3 protein collapse into an entry with the most common genes and DNA. This sample is represented by hundreds of thousands of distinct CDR3 sequences; 9% to 15% of them were singletons. The ten largest make up under 15% of the sample. What the treatment or condition label conveys for this sample: live attenuated yellow fever vaccine strain. The sequencing here drew on PBMCs, taken on the day of the yellow fever booster vaccination. These TCRs come from a man aged 25-40 years who received the YFV17D yellow fever vaccine.

This chain links TRBV5-6 with TRBJ2-5; D may be TRBD2 (5 bases). Trimming pared 2 bases from V and 8 bases from J, leaving 13 bases between. Germline loops: CDR1 SGHDT, CDR2 YYEEEE. The CDR3 has 13 residues. CDR3 sequence reads: CASSLKERATQYF. The CDR3 DNA follows: TGTGCCAGCAGCTTAAAGGAGAGGGCCACCCAGTACTTC. The full variable domain, in which reference TRBV5-6 and TRBJ2-5 provide the parts outside the CDR3, is DAGVTQSPTHLIKTRGQQVTLRCSPKSGHDTVSWYQQALGQGPQFIFQYYEEEERQRGNFPDRFSGHQFPNYSSELNVNALLLGDSALYLCASSLKERATQYFGPGTRLLVL.

This clonotype has a handful of counts. The chain employs TRBV4-2 and TRBJ2-1; perhaps TRBD2 as D (7 bases). V dropped 7 bases and J dropped 7 bases, with 14 bases sitting between them. This CDR3 has 13 amino acids. The germline CDR1 and CDR2 sequences are LGHNA and YNFKEQ. CDR3 region: CASNRGGENEQFF. The CDR3 nucleotides read TGTGCCAGCAATCGAGGGGGGGAAAATGAGCAGTTCTTC.

This clonotype occurred a few times. The J gene is TRBJ2-1, the V gene TRBV2; 8 nucleotides align to TRBD2. Germline trimming cut 7 bases from V and 0 bases from J; bases unmatched to any gene: 5. Germline-derived CDR1 and CDR2 are SNHLY and FYNNEI. CDR3 length: 15 residues. The CDR3 coding sequence is TGTGCCAGCAAGGGAGGGACTAGCTCCTACAATGAGCAGTTCTTC. As protein: CASKGGTSSYNEQFF.

V usage is TRBV10-2 and J usage is TRBJ2-2; 8 bases fit TRBD2. Germline CDR1 and CDR2: WSHSY and SAAADI. This CDR3 has 15 residues. V was pared by 6 bases and J by 1 base, with 4 bases of the junction left unmatched. The CDR3 sequence: CASSRTSLNTGELFF. The CDR3 nucleotides are TGCGCCAGCAGCCGGACTAGCTTGAACACCGGGGAGCTGTTTTTT.

This clonotype was seen many times. V is TRBV11-3 and J is TRBJ2-2, with a tentative D call TRBD1 (6 bases). Germline loops: CDR1 SGHNT, CDR2 YENEEA. This CDR3 is 14 amino acids long. The V end was cut by 5 bases, the J end by 5 bases, with 12 bases between. This CDR3 reads CASSLRGPTGELFF. The CDR3 region has the DNA TGTGCCAGCAGCCTCAGGGGCCCGACCGGGGAGCTGTTTTTT.

The CDR3, as DNA: TGTGCCAGCAGCCCACGAACGACTAGCGGGACCTACGAGCAGTACTTC. It yields the protein CASSPRTTSGTYEQYF. The chain combines TRBV11-2 with TRBJ2-7; 11 positions match TRBD2. Unmatched junction bases numbered 8, after V lost 5 bases and J lost 2 bases. The germline CDR1 and CDR2 sequences are SGHAT and FQNNGV. The CDR3 has 16 residues.

This clonotype has only a few counts. The rearrangement uses TRBV7-9 and TRBJ2-1; TRBD2 might be the D (6 bases). The germline V and J ends were trimmed by 5 bases and 9 bases, with 20 bases remaining between them. The CDR3 runs 15 residues. From germline, CDR1 is SEHNR and CDR2 FQNEAQ (reference sequence). This chain's CDR3 is CASSPPTATGGEQFF. The DNA of the CDR3 is TGTGCCAGCAGCCCACCGACCGCTACCGGGGGTGAGCAGTTCTTC.

This chain links TRBV5-1 with TRBJ2-5, with TRBD1 identical over 8 bases. Germline CDR1 and CDR2: SGHRS and YFSETQ. The CDR3 has 13 residues. V shed 4 bases and J 5 bases; nucleotides not matched to a gene: 4. The CDR3 sequence: CASSPDRVETQYF. The CDR3 DNA follows: TGCGCCAGCAGCCCGGACAGGGTTGAGACCCAGTACTTC.

This clonotype was observed a handful of times. This rearrangement joins TRBV7-8 to TRBJ2-7; D might be TRBD1 (6 bases). Trimming removed 4 bases from V and 6 bases from J, with 13 bases in between. Germline CDR1 SGHVS, CDR2 FQNEAQ. The CDR3 consists of 13 residues. The CDR3 reads CASSSSGELEQYF. The CDR3 bases are TGTGCCAGCAGCTCATCAGGGGAGCTCGAGCAGTACTTC.

The sample holds a few counts of this clonotype. The chain has TRBV5-5 and TRBJ1-4; 10 nucleotides align to TRBD1. The CDR3 has 14 residues. V lost 4 bases and J lost 6; bases outside the gene matches: 3. The V gene's germline CDR1 is SGHKS and CDR2 YYEKEE (reference sequence). CDR3: CASSQTGGHEKLFF. The DNA for the CDR3 is TGTGCCAGCAGCCAGACAGGGGGCCATGAAAAACTGTTTTTT.

This clonotype occurred a few times. The chain combines TRBV7-9 with TRBJ2-2; 7 nucleotides match TRBD2. The CDR3 totals 15 residues. Per germline, CDR1 SEHNR and CDR2 FQNEAQ (reference sequence). Unmatched junction bases numbered 4, after V lost 3 bases and J lost 3 bases. The CDR3 loop is CASSLAGAHTGELFF. Here the CDR3 DNA reads TGTGCCAGCAGCTTGGCGGGAGCCCACACCGGGGAGCTGTTTTTT.

In this sample, this clonotype turned up a few times. V usage is TRBV3-1 and J usage is TRBJ2-2; D remains ambiguous. The CDR3 has 14 residues. V lost 4 bases, J lost 1 base, and 7 bases lay in between. The V gene's germline CDR1 is LGHDT and CDR2 YNNKEL (reference sequence). As DNA, the CDR3 is TGTGCCAGCAGCCGGCACAGGAACACCGGGGAGCTGTTTTTT. Translated, it gives CASSRHRNTGELFF.

This rearrangement joins TRBV6-2 or TRBV6-3 to TRBJ2-5; 10 bases map to TRBD1. Trimming cost V 2 bases and J 0 bases; bases outside gene matches: 9. Germline CDR1 is MNHEY and CDR2 is SVGEGT. This CDR3 is 18 amino acids long. CDR3 nucleotide sequence: TGTGCCAGCAGTTACAACCATAGGGACAGGGGACACCAAGAGACCCAGTACTTC. Protein sequence: CASSYNHRDRGHQETQYF.

The rearrangement joins TRBV7-3 to TRBJ2-5; 8 bases match TRBD2. Germline V gives CDR1 SGHTA, CDR2 FQGTGA. Trimming removed 5 bases from V and 3 bases from J; junction bases left unmatched: 2. CDR3 length: 13 amino acids. The CDR3 here is CASSQLAEETQYF. Here the CDR3 DNA reads TGTGCCAGCAGCCAACTAGCGGAAGAGACCCAGTACTTC.

V gene TRBV10-3 combines with J gene TRBJ2-7; 10 bases map to TRBD1. Trimming took 0 bases from V and 6 from J; bases not matched to a gene: 5. The germline CDR1 and CDR2 sequences are ENHRY and SYGVKD. The CDR3 is 15 amino acids. CDR3 bases: TGTGCCATCAGTGAGTCTTTAGGGACAGGGGTCGAGCAGTACTTC. Translated: CAISESLGTGVEQYF.

This chain connects TRBV3-1 to TRBJ2-1; D might be TRBD1 (6 bases). Per the germline V gene, CDR1 is LGHDT and CDR2 is YNNKEL (reference sequence). V was shortened by 0 bases and J by 9 bases, with 15 bases between the two germline ends. The CDR3 consists of 15 residues. CDR3 DNA: TGTGCCAGCAGCCAAGATCCACAGGGCGAAGGTGAGCAGTTCTTC. It codes for CASSQDPQGEGEQFF.

V and J are TRBV11-3 and TRBJ2-2; 7 bases line up with TRBD1. The germline V gene has CDR1 SGHNT and CDR2 YENEEA. CDR3 length: 16 amino acids. With 0 bases clipped from V and 6 bases from J, the junction kept 7 bases outside the gene matches. This CDR3 reads CASSLDLRTGAGELFF. The CDR3 DNA follows: TGTGCCAGCAGCTTAGACCTGCGAACAGGGGCCGGGGAGCTGTTTTTT. The entire variable domain, with the rest obtained from reference TRBV11-3 and TRBJ2-2, is as follows: EAGVVQSPRYKIIEKKQPVAFWCNPISGHNTLYWYLQNLGQGPELLIRYENEEAVDDSQLPKDRFSAERLKGVDSTLKIQPAELGDSAVYLCASSLDLRTGAGELFFGEGSRLTVL.

This clonotype has just a few counts. The chain joins TRBV6-5 to TRBJ2-1; no clear D. Trimming took off 5 bases at V and 5 bases at J, with 4 bases between the two ends. The CDR3 is 11 residues long. Germline lookup yields CDR1 MNHEY and CDR2 SVGAGI. The DNA for the CDR3 is TGTGCCAGCAGTATGAACAATGAGCAGTTCTTC. Amino acids: CASSMNNEQFF.

This clonotype has at least ten counts. V gene TRBV7-8 combines with J gene TRBJ2-3; D remains unclear. Germline CDR1 reads SGHVS; CDR2 reads FQNEAQ. The ends were cut back, 5 bases at V and 0 bases at J, with 9 bases in the middle. The CDR3 has 14 residues. This chain's CDR3 is CASSPGPSTDTQYF. The DNA for the CDR3 is TGTGCCAGCAGCCCTGGACCGAGCACAGATACGCAGTATTTT.

The chain has TRBV20-1 and TRBJ1-5; D not resolved. CDR3 size: 12 residues. The V gene's germline CDR1 is DFQATT and CDR2 SNEGSKA (reference sequence). V was pared by 3 bases and J by 7 bases, with 10 bases between. The CDR3 bases are TGCAGTGCTAGTGAGGGCTTCCAGCCCCAGCATTTT. Residues: CSASEGFQPQHF.

A few counts support this clonotype. The chain carries TRBV7-3 and TRBJ2-3; perhaps D is TRBD1 or TRBD2 (6 bases each). In germline, CDR1 is SGHTA, CDR2 FQGTGA. V was cut by 0 bases and J by 4 bases, with 11 bases left in between. This CDR3 comprises 15 residues. This CDR3 is CASSLTLGGADTQYF. The CDR3 DNA follows: TGTGCCAGCAGCTTAACGTTGGGGGGCGCAGATACGCAGTATTTT.

This clonotype occurred a few times. The chain employs TRBV20-1 and TRBJ2-5; D uncertain. Germline-derived CDR1 and CDR2 are DFQATT and SNEGSKA (reference sequence). The CDR3 runs 14 residues. Trimming removed 0 bases at V and 2 bases at J, with 10 bases between. The CDR3 loop is CSARDGQKQETQYF. The CDR3 region has the DNA TGCAGTGCTAGAGACGGGCAGAAGCAAGAGACCCAGTACTTC.